The entry below describes one T cell receptor beta chain. This CDR3 comprises 14 residues. V lost 8 bases to trimming and J lost 7 bases, with 19 bases between them. Per the germline V gene, CDR1 is SGDLS and CDR2 is YYNGEE. The data were obtained in a study of blood T cell repertoires in COVID-19. Across the whole study: Some COVID-19 samples were acute and others convalescent; all came from the United States, Italy and Spain.

Data came from immunoSEQ multiplex PCR; TCRdb stores just in-frame clones and leaves some out. In the table there are 60,000 or so clones, around 86% of which are singletons. This TCR was recovered from a woman of 80 years or more with acute or convalescent COVID-19. The sequencing input was peripheral blood. The V and J genes are TRBV9 and TRBJ1-3; D may be TRBD1 (6 bases). In nucleotides, the CDR3 is TGTGCCAGTCAACCAACGGGGGGCGAGAACACCATATATTTT. This codes for CASQPTGGENTIYF.